This T cell receptor (beta chain) was recorded in a study of blood T cell repertoires in COVID-19 (dated by TCRdb to 2019 to 2021). About the investigation overall: Collaborator samples came from the United States, Italy and Spain and covered acute and convalescent phases of COVID-19. Samples were obtained from the ongoing ImmuneRACE study (first 160 participants) and from about 1,300 subjects provided by 6 global collaborators. Where HLA class I and class II types were available, the types were taken from metadata supplied by the sample provider, not from assay-based typing. The sample metadata nearly always contained a de-identified subject ID, COVID-19 status, age in years and sex. The material from the prospective study consisted of cDNA or gDNA derived from T cells, B-cell-depleted T cells, or PBMCs. The dataset comprised deeply sampled blood TCRbeta repertoires from subjects exposed to, actively infected with, or recovered from COVID-19. A freely available public database, intended as a resource for researchers studying the immune response to SARS-CoV-2, is where the repertoires were released. General conclusions and limits of the study: Clinical and demographic metadata were provided uncurated, with the amount varying by source and participant.

Concerning this clone itself: Its antigen is still unknown. Per-base qualities were not stored, and no clone one base away is much larger.

CDR1 SGHRS and CDR2 YFSETQ are derived from the germline V gene. Reading from cysteine to phenylalanine, the CDR3 counts 14 amino acids. Solely the CDR3 DNA is kept, with 42 bases framed from the first base. Relative to germline, V is 0 bases shorter and J is 8 bases shorter, with 12 bases between their ends. TCRbeta CDR3 regions were amplified from genomic DNA using the immunoSEQ Assay, a bias-controlled multiplex PCR. Under the source paper's analysis protocol: The number of nucleated cells in each sample was estimated from the amplification of reference gene primers within the assay. To quantify the absolute abundance of each unique TCRbeta CDR3 rearrangement, sequence reads were collapsed and filtered. For each sample, productive Simpson clonality was calculated as the square root of Simpson's diversity index across productive rearrangements. In its TCRdb copy, this immuneACCESS table keeps in-frame sequences only and misses some clones. Where compared with another copy, unresolved V genes explain less than half of these, and the others have no known cause. For V, J and clone size, that table is used; D and trimming come from the DNA. The sample profile shows tens of thousands of clones; roughly 87% of them were found once. About 3.5% of the sample rests with the top ten.

At one collaborating source in Seattle, patients were enrolled during active infection and were followed longitudinally through the course of disease. Whole blood was collected in K2EDTA tubes by collaborating institutions according to the institutions' own protocols. For TCRbeta analysis, collaborators shipped samples as frozen whole blood, isolated PBMCs, or DNA extracted from either of those sample types. The clonotype originates from a woman between 45 and 65 years old with COVID-19, enrolled during active disease. The sample was peripheral blood. The chain is encoded by TRBV5-1 joined to TRBJ2-1; possibly the D gene is TRBD1, per 6 matching bases. CDR3 reads: CASSLDQGSDEQFF. The sequence in DNA is TGCGCCAGCAGCTTGGATCAGGGGTCTGATGAGCAGTTCTTC.